Below, 6 T cell receptor beta chains from the same sample are listed, as sequenced in a study of identical twins. A single record per CDR3 protein comes from TCRdb applying MiXCR to the 5' RACE reads. The sample shows under 400,000 distinct CDR3 sequences, 8.5% to 10% of them seen only once. Sequencing was performed on naive T cells sorted from blood. The receptors here all came from a woman aged 45-65 years in good health.

This chain connects TRBV27 to TRBJ2-7; 10 nucleotides align to TRBD2. TRBJ2-4 explains the end of the DNA better; the J call may be wrong. From germline, CDR1 is MNHEY and CDR2 SMNVEV (reference sequence). The CDR3 has 14 residues. Here the CDR3 DNA reads TGTGCCAGTGGGTTTCGGTCTAGCGGGAGCATTCAGTACTTC. Translation gives CASGFRSSGSIQYF.

The chain has TRBV5-6 and TRBJ1-5; no definite D call. The V gene lost 0 bases and the J gene lost 2 bases, with 12 bases spanning the gap. Germline CDR1 reads SGHDT; CDR2 reads YYEEEE. CDR3 length equals 16 residues. The CDR3: CASSLGASEGNQPQHF. In DNA form, the CDR3 reads TGTGCCAGCAGCTTGGGGGCCTCGGAGGGCAATCAGCCCCAGCATTTT. Complete variable domain (other parts from reference TRBV5-6 and TRBJ1-5): DAGVTQSPTHLIKTRGQQVTLRCSPKSGHDTVSWYQQALGQGPQFIFQYYEEEERQRGNFPDRFSGHQFPNYSSELNVNALLLGDSALYLCASSLGASEGNQPQHFGDGTRLSIL.

This clonotype was seen more than once but under ten times. V is TRBV11-1 and J is TRBJ2-4, with D maybe TRBD2 (5 bases). CDR1 and CDR2 (germline): SGHAT, FQDESV (reference sequence). This CDR3 comprises 15 residues. The V end lost 2 bases, the J end lost 6 bases, and 14 bases lay between the germline ends. The CDR3 DNA is TGTGCCAGCAGCTTAACGAGTCGAGGGAGAAACATTCAGTACTTC. The encoded protein is CASSLTSRGRNIQYF.

V is TRBV20-1 and J is TRBJ2-1; D possibly corresponds to TRBD1 (5 bases). Trimming took off 2 bases at V and 7 bases at J, with 9 bases between the two ends. CDR1 is DFQATT and CDR2 is SNEGSKA in the germline V gene (reference sequence). CDR3 length: 12 residues. The CDR3: CSARSDRNEQFF. As DNA, the CDR3 is TGCAGTGCTAGATCCGACAGAAATGAGCAGTTCTTC.

This clonotype turned up a few times. The V gene is TRBV7-2, the J gene TRBJ2-3; possibly TRBD2 for D (5 bases). This CDR3 has 16 residues. The V and J ends lost 2 bases and 5 bases respectively, with 17 bases between them. Germline V lookup: CDR1 SGHTA, CDR2 FQGNSA. CDR3 DNA sequence: TGTGCCAGCAGCTTAAGTTCCGGGATTGGGGAAGATACGCAGTATTTT. Residues: CASSLSSGIGEDTQYF. Filled out from reference TRBV7-2 and TRBJ2-3, the complete variable domain reads GAGVSQSPSNKVTEKGKDVELRCDPISGHTALYWYRQSLGQGLEFLIYFQGNSAPDKSGLPSDRFSAERTGGSVSTLTIQRTQQEDSAVYLCASSLSSGIGEDTQYFGPGTRLTVL.

Only a few counts were recorded for this clonotype. This chain uses TRBV10-3 with TRBJ2-1; D is perhaps TRBD2 (6 bases). CDR3 size: 15 residues. CDR1 and CDR2 (germline): ENHRY, SYGVKD. V was shortened by 0 bases and J by 5 bases, with 11 bases between the two germline ends. The CDR3 bases are TGTGCCATCAGTGAGTCGGTAATAGCGGACAATGAGCAGTTCTTC. Protein product: CAISESVIADNEQFF.